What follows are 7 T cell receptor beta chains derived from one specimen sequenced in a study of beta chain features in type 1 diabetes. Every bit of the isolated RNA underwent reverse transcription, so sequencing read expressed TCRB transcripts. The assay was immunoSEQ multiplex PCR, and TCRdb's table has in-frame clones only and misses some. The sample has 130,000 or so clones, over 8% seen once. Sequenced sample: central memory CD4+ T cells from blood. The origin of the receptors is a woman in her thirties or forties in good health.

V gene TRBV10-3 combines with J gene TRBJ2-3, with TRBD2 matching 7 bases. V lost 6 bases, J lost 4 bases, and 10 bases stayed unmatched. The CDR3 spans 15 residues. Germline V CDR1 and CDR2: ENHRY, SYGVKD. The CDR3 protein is CAIRGGLMRADTQYF. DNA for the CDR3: TGTGCCATCAGGGGGGGACTAATGCGGGCAGATACGCAGTATTTT.

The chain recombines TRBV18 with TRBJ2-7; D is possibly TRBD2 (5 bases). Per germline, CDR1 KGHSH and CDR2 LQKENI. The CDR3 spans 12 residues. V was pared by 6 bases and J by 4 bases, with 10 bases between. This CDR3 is CASSPGLYEQYF. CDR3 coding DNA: TGTGCCAGCTCTCCCGGACTTTACGAGCAGTACTTC.

CDR3 nucleotides: TGTGCCAGCAGCCTCGGGACAGACTACAATGAAAAACTGTTTTTT. It is translated as CASSLGTDYNEKLFF. The chain employs TRBV7-9 and TRBJ1-4; 7 bases map to TRBD1. CDR1 is SEHNR, CDR2 FQNEAQ, per germline (reference sequence). The CDR3 sequence is 15 residues long. Losses at the gene ends were 5 bases for V and 5 bases for J; bases not matched to a gene: 8.

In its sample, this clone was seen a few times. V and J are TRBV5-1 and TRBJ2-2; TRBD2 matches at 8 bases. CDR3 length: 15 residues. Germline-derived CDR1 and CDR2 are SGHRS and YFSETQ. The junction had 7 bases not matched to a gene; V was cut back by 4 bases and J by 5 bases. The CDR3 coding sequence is TGCGCCAGCAGCCCCCTTGGCGGGGGGACCGGGGAGCTGTTTTTT. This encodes CASSPLGGGTGELFF. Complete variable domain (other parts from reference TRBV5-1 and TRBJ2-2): KAGVTQTPRYLIKTRGQQVTLSCSPISGHRSVSWYQQTPGQGLQFLFEYFSETQRNKGNFPGRFSGRQFSNSRSEMNVSTLELGDSALYLCASSPLGGGTGELFFGEGSRLTVL.

CDR3 DNA sequence: TGTGCCAGCAGCCGGGACGGGGGATCTGGGGCCAACGTCCTGACTTTC. Amino acids: CASSRDGGSGANVLTF. The chain combines TRBV5-4 with TRBJ2-6; maybe TRBD2 (6 bases). This CDR3 has 16 residues. V was trimmed by 4 bases and J by 1 base, leaving 12 bases between them. Germline CDR1 is SGHNT and CDR2 is YYREEE (reference sequence).

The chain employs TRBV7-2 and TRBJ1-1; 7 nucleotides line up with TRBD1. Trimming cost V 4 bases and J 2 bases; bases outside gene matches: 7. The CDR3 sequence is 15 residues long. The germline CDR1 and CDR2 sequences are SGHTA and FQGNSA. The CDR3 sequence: CASSSQAGGNTEAFF. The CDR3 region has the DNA TGTGCCAGCAGCTCCCAGGCAGGGGGTAACACTGAAGCTTTCTTT.

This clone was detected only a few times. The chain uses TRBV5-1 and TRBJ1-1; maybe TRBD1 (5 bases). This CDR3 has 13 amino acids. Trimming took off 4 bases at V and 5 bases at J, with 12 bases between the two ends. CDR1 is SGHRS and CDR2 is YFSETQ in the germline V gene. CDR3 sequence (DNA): TGCGCCAGCAGCCGCGGGGGGGAGACTGAAGCTTTCTTT. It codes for CASSRGGETEAFF.